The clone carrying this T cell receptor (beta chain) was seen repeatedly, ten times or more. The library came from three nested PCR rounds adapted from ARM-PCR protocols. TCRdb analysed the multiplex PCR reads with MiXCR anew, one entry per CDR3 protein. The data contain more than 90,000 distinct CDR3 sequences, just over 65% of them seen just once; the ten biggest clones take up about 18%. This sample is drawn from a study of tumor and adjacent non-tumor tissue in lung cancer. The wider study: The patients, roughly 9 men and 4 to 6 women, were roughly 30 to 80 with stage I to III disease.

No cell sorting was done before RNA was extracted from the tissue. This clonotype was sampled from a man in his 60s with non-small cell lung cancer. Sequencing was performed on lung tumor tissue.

The CDR3 nucleotides are TGTGCCAGCAGTGCCAAGGTAGATACGCAGTATTTT. It codes for CASSAKVDTQYF. The chain uses TRBV6-1 and TRBJ2-3; no clear D. V lost 4 bases, J lost 5 bases, and 7 bases lay in between. CDR3 length: 12 amino acids. Per the germline V gene, CDR1 is MNHNS and CDR2 is SASEGT.